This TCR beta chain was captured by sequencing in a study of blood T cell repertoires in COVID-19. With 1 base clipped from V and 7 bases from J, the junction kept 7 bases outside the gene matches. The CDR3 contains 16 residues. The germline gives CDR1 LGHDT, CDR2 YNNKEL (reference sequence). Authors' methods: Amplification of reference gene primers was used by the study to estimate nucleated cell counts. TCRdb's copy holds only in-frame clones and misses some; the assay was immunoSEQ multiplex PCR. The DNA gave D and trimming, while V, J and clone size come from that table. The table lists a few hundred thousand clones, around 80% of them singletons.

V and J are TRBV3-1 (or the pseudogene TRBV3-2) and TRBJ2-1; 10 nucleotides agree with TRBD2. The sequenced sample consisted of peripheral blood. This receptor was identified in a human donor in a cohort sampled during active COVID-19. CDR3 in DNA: TGTGCCAGCAGCCAAGGTTTCAGCGGGAGGGGAAATGAGCAGTTCTTC. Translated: CASSQGFSGRGNEQFF.